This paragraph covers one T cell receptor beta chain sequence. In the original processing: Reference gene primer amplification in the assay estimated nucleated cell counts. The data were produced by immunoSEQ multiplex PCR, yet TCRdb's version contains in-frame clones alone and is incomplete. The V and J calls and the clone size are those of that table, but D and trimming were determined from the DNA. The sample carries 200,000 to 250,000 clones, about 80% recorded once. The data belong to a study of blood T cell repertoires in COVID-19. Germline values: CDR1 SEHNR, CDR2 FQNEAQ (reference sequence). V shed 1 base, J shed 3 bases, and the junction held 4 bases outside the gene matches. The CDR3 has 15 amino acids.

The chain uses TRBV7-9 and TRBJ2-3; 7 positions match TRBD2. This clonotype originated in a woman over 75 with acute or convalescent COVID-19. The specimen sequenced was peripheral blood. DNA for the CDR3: TGTGCCAGCAGCTTAGGGGCGGGGGTGACAGATACGCAGTATTTT. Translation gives CASSLGAGVTDTQYF.